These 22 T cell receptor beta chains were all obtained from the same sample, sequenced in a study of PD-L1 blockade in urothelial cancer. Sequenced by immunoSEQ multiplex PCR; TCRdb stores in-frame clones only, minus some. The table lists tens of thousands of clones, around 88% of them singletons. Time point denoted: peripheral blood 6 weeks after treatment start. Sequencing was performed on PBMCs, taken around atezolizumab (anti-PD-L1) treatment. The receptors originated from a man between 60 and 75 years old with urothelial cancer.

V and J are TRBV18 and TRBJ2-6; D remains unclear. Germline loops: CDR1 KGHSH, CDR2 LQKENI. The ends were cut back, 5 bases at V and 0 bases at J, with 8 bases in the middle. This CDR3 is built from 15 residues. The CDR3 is CASSRRSSGANVLTF. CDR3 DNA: TGTGCCAGCTCAAGGCGGAGCTCTGGGGCCAACGTCCTGACTTTC. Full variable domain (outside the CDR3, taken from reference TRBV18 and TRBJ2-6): NAGVMQNPRHLVRRRGQEARLRCSPMKGHSHVYWYRQLPEEGLKFMVYLQKENIIDESGMPKERFSAEFPKEGPSILRIQQVVRGDSAAYFCASSRRSSGANVLTFGAGSRLTVL.

CDR3 sequence reads: CSVGGLGLAGVNEQFF. In DNA, the CDR3 is TGCAGCGTTGGGGGACTCGGACTAGCGGGGGTCAATGAGCAGTTCTTC. This sequence joins TRBV29-1 and TRBJ2-1; 13 bases agree with TRBD2. This CDR3 spans 16 amino acids. Germline V gene lookup returns CDR1 SQVTM and CDR2 ANQGSEA. V shed 4 bases, J shed 6 bases, and the junction held 9 bases outside the gene matches.

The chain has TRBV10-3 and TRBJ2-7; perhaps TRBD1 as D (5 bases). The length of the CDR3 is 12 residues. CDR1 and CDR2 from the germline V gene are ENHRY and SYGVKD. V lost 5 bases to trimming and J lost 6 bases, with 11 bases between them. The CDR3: CAISMQGREQYF. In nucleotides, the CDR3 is TGTGCCATCAGTATGCAGGGCCGCGAGCAGTACTTC.

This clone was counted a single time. In nucleotides, the CDR3 is TGTGCCAGCAGCTCGGTACGCACAGATACGCAGTATTTT. Its translation is CASSSVRTDTQYF. The chain has TRBV2 and TRBJ2-3; no clear D. CDR1 is SNHLY, CDR2 FYNNEI, per germline. The ends were cut back, 6 bases at V and 1 base at J, with 8 bases in the middle. The CDR3 loop spans 13 amino acids. The variable domain in full, completed from reference TRBV2 and TRBJ2-3, reads EPEVTQTPSHQVTQMGQEVILRCVPISNHLYFYWYRQILGQKVEFLVSFYNNEISEKSEIFDDQFSVERPDGSNFTLKIRSTKLEDSAMYFCASSSVRTDTQYFGPGTRLTVL.

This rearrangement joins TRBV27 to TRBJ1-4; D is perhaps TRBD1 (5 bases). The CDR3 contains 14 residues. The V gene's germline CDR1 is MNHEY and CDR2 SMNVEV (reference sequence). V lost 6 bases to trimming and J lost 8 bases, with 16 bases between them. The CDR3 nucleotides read TGTGCCAGCAGGCCACCGGGACTAGGAGAAAAACTGTTTTTT. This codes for CASRPPGLGEKLFF.

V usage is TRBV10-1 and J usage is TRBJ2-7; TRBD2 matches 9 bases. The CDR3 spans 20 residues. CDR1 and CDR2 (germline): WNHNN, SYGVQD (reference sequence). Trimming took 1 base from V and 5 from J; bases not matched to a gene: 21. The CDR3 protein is CASSEFNTGTSRSIFDEQYF. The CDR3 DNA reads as TGCGCCAGCAGTGAGTTTAATACCGGGACTAGCAGGAGTATATTCGACGAGCAGTACTTC.

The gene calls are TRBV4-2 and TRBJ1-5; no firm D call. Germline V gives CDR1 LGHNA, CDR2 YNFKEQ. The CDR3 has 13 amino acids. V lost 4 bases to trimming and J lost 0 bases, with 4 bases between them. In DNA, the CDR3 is TGTGCCAGCAGCCCTAGTAGCAATCAGCCCCAGCATTTT. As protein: CASSPSSNQPQHF.

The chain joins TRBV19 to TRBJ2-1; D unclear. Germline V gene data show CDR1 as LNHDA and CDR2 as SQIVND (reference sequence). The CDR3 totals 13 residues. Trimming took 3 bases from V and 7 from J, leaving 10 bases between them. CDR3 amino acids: CASSILVNNEQFF. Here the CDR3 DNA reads TGTGCCAGTAGTATTCTAGTGAATAATGAGCAGTTCTTC. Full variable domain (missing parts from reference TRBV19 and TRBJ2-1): DGGITQSPKYLFRKEGQNVTLSCEQNLNHDAMYWYRQDPGQGLRLIYYSQIVNDFQKGDIAEGYSVSREKKESFPLTVTSAQKNPTAFYLCASSILVNNEQFFGPGTRLTVL.

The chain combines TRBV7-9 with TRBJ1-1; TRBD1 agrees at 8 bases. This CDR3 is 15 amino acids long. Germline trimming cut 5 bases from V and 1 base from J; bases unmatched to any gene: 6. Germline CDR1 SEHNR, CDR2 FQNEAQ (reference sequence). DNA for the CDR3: TGTGCCAGCAGCCGCCGCGGGACAGGGAACACTGAAGCTTTCTTT. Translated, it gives CASSRRGTGNTEAFF.

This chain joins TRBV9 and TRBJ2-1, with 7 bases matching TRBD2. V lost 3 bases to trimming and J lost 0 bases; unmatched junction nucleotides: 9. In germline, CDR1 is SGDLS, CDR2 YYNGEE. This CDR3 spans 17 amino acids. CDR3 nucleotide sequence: TGTGCCAGCAGCGCCCTGGGGGGGGGTAGCTCCTACAATGAGCAGTTCTTC. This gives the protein CASSALGGGSSYNEQFF.

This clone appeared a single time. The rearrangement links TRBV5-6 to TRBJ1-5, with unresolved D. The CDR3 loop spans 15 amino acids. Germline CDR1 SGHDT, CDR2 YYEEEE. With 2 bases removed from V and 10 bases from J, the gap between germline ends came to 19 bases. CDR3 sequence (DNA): TGTGCCAGCAGCTTCTCACAGATTTCCCCGGGACCCCAGCATTTT. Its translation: CASSFSQISPGPQHF. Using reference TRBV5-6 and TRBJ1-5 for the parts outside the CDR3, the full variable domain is DAGVTQSPTHLIKTRGQQVTLRCSPKSGHDTVSWYQQALGQGPQFIFQYYEEEERQRGNFPDRFSGHQFPNYSSELNVNALLLGDSALYLCASSFSQISPGPQHFGDGTRLSIL.

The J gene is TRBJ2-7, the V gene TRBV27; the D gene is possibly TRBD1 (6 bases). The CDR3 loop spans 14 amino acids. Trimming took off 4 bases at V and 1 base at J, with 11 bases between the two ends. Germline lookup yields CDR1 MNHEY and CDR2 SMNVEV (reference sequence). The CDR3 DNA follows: TGTGCCAGCAGTTCCCTACAGGGTTCCTACGAGCAGTACTTC. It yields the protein CASSSLQGSYEQYF.

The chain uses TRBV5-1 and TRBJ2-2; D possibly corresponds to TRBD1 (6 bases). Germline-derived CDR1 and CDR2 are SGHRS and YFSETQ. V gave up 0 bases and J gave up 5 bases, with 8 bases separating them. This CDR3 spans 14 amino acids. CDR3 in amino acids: CASSLARGTGELFF. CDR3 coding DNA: TGCGCCAGCAGCTTGGCAAGGGGGACCGGGGAGCTGTTTTTT.

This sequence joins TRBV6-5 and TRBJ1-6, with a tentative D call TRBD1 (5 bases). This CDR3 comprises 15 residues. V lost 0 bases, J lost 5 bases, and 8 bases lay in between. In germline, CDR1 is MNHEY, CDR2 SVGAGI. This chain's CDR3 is CASSYSTRDNSPLHF. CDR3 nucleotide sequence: TGTGCCAGCAGTTACTCGACCAGGGATAATTCACCCCTCCACTTT.

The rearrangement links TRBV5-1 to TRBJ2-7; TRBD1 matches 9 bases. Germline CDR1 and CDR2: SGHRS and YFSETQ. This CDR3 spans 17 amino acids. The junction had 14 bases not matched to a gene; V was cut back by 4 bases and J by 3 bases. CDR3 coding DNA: TGCGCCAGCAGCCTCTCCTTCCGGGACAGGGTTATCTACGAGCAGTACTTC. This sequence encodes CASSLSFRDRVIYEQYF.

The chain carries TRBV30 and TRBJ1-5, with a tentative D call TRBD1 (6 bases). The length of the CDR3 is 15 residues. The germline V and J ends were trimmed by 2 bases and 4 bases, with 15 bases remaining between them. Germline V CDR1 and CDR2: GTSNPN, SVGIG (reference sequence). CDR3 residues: CAWSSQGLSNQPQHF. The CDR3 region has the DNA TGTGCCTGGAGTTCTCAGGGGTTGTCAAATCAGCCCCAGCATTTT.

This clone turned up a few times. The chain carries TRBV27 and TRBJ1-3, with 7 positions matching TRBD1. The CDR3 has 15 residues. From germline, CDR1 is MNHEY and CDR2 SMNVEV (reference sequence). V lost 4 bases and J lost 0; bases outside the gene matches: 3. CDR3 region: CASSSGQTSGNTIYF. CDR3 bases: TGTGCCAGCAGTTCGGGACAGACCTCTGGAAACACCATATATTTT.

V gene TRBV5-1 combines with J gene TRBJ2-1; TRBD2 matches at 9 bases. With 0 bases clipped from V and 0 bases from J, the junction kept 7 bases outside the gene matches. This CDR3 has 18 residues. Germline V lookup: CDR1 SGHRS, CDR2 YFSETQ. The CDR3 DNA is TGCGCCAGCAGCTTGGGCGTGCTAGCGGGGATCTCCTACAATGAGCAGTTCTTC. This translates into CASSLGVLAGISYNEQFF.

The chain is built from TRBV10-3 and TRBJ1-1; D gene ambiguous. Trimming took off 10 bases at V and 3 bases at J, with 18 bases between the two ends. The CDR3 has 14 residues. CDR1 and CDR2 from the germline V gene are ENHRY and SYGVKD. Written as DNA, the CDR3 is TGTGCCACGACCTCTAGTATGAGAGACACTGAAGCTTTCTTT. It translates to CATTSSMRDTEAFF.

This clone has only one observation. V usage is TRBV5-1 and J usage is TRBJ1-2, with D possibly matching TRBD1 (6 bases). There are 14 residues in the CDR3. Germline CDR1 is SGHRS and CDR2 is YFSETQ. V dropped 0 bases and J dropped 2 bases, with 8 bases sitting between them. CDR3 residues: CASSLGTVNYGYTF. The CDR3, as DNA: TGCGCCAGCAGCTTGGGGACAGTAAACTATGGCTACACCTTC.

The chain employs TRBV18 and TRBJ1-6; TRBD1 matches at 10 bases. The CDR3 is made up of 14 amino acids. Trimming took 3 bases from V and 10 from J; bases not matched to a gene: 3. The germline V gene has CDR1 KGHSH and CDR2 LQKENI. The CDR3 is CASSPDRGRSPLHF. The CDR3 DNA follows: TGTGCCAGCTCACCCGACAGGGGGCGGTCACCCCTCCACTTT. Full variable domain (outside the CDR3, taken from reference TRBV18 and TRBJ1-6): NAGVMQNPRHLVRRRGQEARLRCSPMKGHSHVYWYRQLPEEGLKFMVYLQKENIIDESGMPKERFSAEFPKEGPSILRIQQVVRGDSAAYFCASSPDRGRSPLHFGNGTRLTVT.

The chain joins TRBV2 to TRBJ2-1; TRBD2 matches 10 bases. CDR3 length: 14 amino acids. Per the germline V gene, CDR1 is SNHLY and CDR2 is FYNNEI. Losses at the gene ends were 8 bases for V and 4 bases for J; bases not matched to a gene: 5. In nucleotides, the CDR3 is TGTGCCAGCGGTGGACTAGCGGAGTACAATGAGCAGTTCTTC. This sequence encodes CASGGLAEYNEQFF.